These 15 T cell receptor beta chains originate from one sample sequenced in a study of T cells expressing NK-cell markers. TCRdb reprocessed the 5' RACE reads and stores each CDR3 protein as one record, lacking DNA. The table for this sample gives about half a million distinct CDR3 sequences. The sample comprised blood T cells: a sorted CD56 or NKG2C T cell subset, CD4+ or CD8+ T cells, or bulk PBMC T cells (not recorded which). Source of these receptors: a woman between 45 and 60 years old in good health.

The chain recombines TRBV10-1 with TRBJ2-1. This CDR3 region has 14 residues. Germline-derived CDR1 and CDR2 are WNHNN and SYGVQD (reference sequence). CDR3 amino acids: CASVYSPGYNEQFF.

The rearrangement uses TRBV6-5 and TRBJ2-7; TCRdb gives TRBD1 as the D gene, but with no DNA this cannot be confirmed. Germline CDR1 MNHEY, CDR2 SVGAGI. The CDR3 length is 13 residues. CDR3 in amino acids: CASSRTARHEQYF.

The CDR3 reads CASSRLAGTYNEQFF. The V and J genes are TRBV11-3 and TRBJ2-1; TCRdb picks TRBD2, but there is no DNA to check that call. The CDR3 runs 15 residues. Germline CDR1 reads SGHNT; CDR2 reads YENEEA.

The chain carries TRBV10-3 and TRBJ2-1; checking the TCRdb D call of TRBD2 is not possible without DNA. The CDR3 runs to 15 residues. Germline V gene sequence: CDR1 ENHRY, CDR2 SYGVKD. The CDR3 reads CAISLTSGSSNEQFF.

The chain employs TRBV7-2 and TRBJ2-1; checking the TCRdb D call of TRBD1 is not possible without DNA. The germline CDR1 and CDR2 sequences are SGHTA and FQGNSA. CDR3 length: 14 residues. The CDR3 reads CASSLARTNNEQFF.

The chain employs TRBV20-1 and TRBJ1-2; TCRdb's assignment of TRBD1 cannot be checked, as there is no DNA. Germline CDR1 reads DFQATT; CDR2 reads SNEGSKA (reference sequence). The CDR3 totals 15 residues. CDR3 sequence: CSARLEGVVNYGYTF.

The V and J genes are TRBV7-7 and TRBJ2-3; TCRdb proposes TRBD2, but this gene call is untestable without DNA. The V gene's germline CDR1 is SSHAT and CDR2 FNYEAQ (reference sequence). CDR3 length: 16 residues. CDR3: CASSPFAGRATDTQYF.

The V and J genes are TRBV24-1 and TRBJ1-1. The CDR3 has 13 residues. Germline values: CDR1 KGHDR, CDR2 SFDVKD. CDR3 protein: CATSDSRGTEAFF.

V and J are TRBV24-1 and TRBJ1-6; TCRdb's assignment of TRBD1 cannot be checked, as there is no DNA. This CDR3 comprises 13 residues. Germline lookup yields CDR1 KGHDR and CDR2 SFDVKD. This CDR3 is CATSPGVNSPLHF.

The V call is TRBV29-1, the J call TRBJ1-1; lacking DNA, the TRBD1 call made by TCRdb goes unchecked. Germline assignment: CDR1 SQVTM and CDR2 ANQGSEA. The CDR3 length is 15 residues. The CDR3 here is CSVLLDRGRNTEAFF.

CDR3 sequence reads: CSARDVDGPRGYTF. The rearrangement uses TRBV20-1 and TRBJ1-2. Per the germline V gene, CDR1 is DFQATT and CDR2 is SNEGSKA (reference sequence). The CDR3 runs to 14 residues.

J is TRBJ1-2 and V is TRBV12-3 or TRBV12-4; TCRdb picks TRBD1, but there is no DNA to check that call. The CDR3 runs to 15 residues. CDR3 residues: CASSAAGARGYGYTF.

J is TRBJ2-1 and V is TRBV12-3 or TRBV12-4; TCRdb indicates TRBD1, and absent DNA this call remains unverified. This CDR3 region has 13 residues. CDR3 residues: CASTLNAPSQQFF.

The chain's CDR3 is CATSTKRGSSYNEQFF. This chain connects TRBV24-1 to TRBJ2-1; the TCRdb D gene call, TRBD2, has no DNA to confirm it. Germline V gene data show CDR1 as KGHDR and CDR2 as SFDVKD. This CDR3 contains 16 residues.

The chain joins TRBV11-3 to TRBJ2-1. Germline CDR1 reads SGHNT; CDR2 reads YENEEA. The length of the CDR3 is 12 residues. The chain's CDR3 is CASSETSNEQFF.